This T cell receptor (beta chain) was retrieved from a study of human T cells and chemical hapten exposure. The CDR3 extends over 16 amino acids. Trimming took 0 bases from V and 8 from J, leaving 16 bases between them. The V gene's germline CDR1 is LGHNA and CDR2 YNFKEQ. Time point specified: healthy volunteer bleed at 2 weeks. Total RNA extraction was carried out from unfractionated whole blood. TCRdb reprocessed the RACE reads with MiXCR, giving one entry per CDR3 protein. The sample has around 130,000 distinct CDR3 sequences, roughly 9.5% seen once. This receptor was identified in a male donor in good health. Some clones in this sample may be carry-over from other donors' samples. J is TRBJ1-4 and V is TRBV4-2, with D possibly being TRBD1 (5 bases). Sequencing used whole blood. Written as DNA, the CDR3 is TGTGCCAGCAGCCAAGACCGGGACGGGGCTAGGGAAAAACTGTTTTTT. This codes for CASSQDRDGAREKLFF.